These 11 T cell receptor beta chains were all obtained from the same sample, sequenced in a study of shared clonotypes between healthy human individuals. Repertoires were generated with immunoSEQ multiplex PCR, while TCRdb's copy carries only in-frame clones and drops some. The table records about a million clones, roughly 80% of them present only once. What was sequenced was memory CD4+ T cells from PBMCs. The subset is: CD45RA-negative fraction. The receptors shown here come from a man aged 18 to 29 in good health. Some clones in this sample may be carry-over from other donors' samples.

The rearrangement links TRBV2 to TRBJ2-1, with D perhaps TRBD2 (7 bases). Germline V gene lookup returns CDR1 SNHLY and CDR2 FYNNEI. This CDR3 has 15 residues. Trimming took 2 bases from V and 5 from J, leaving 13 bases between them. The CDR3 DNA reads as TGTGCCAGCAGTGAAAGGGGGAGGGGAAACAATGAGCAGTTCTTC. As protein: CASSERGRGNNEQFF.

This CDR3 reads CASSLLGPMGEKLFF. CDR3 DNA: TGTGCCAGCAGCTTACTCGGGCCTATGGGGGAAAAACTGTTTTTT. V and J are TRBV7-2 and TRBJ1-4, with D unresolved. This CDR3 contains 15 residues. The germline gives CDR1 SGHTA, CDR2 FQGNSA. Trimming pared 2 bases from V and 8 bases from J, leaving 15 bases between.

The sample holds one count of this clone. The V and J genes are TRBV19 and TRBJ2-3, with D uncertain. CDR3 length: 17 residues. V gave up 6 bases and J gave up 2 bases, with 21 bases separating them. Germline V CDR1 and CDR2: LNHDA, SQIVND (reference sequence). Here the CDR3 reads CASRRKTFSKDTDTQYF. For the CDR3, the DNA is TGTGCCAGTAGGAGGAAAACTTTCAGTAAGGACACAGATACGCAGTATTTT.

The chain links TRBV27 to TRBJ1-5; TRBD1 is a possible D gene (6 bases). Germline CDR1 is MNHEY and CDR2 is SMNVEV (reference sequence). The CDR3 consists of 14 residues. V shed 3 bases and J shed 7 bases, with 13 bases lying between them. The DNA for the CDR3 is TGTGCCAGCAGTTTTGGGGGCCAGCGACAGCCCCAGCATTTT. Encoded protein: CASSFGGQRQPQHF.

This clone was observed once. This sample includes further DNA sequences coding for the same CDR3. The V call is TRBV27, the J call TRBJ2-3; D not certain. Germline-derived CDR1 and CDR2 are MNHEY and SMNVEV (reference sequence). The CDR3 length is 14 residues. With 1 base removed from V and 6 bases from J, the gap between germline ends came to 11 bases. The CDR3 reads CASSLYKATDTQYF. In DNA, the CDR3 is TGTGCCAGCAGTTTATATAAGGCAACCGATACGCAGTATTTT.

The chain carries TRBV18 and TRBJ1-1, with D possibly being TRBD1 (5 bases). Germline assignment: CDR1 KGHSH and CDR2 LQKENI. This CDR3 contains 14 residues. Trimming stripped 2 bases from V and 5 bases from J, with 12 bases between. The CDR3 DNA is TGTGCCAGCTCACCAGGGCTCAGGGATACTGAAGCTTTCTTT. Protein sequence: CASSPGLRDTEAFF.

This chain joins TRBV25-1 and TRBJ2-7; D perhaps matches TRBD1 (6 bases). In germline, CDR1 is MGHDK, CDR2 SYGVNS. The CDR3 extends over 12 amino acids. V gave up 9 bases and J gave up 1 base, with 10 bases separating them. In DNA, the CDR3 is TGTGCCAGTAGACAGGCTTCCTACGAGCAGTACTTC. Translation gives CASRQASYEQYF.

The rearrangement uses TRBV19 and TRBJ2-3; no clear D gene. The germline V and J ends were trimmed by 7 bases and 2 bases, with 10 bases remaining between them. From germline, CDR1 is LNHDA and CDR2 SQIVND (reference sequence). The length of the CDR3 is 13 residues. CDR3 amino acids: CASTSTATDTQYF. The DNA for the CDR3 is TGTGCCAGTACCTCTACAGCCACAGATACGCAGTATTTT.

The sample holds a few counts of this clone. The genes are TRBV25-1 and TRBJ2-1; D call uncertain. The germline CDR1 and CDR2 sequences are MGHDK and SYGVNS. The ends were cut back, 2 bases at V and 6 bases at J, with 11 bases in the middle. This CDR3 has 14 amino acids. As DNA, the CDR3 is TGTGCCAGCAGTGAAACCCAGGTCCTCAATGAGCAGTTCTTC. Translated, it gives CASSETQVLNEQFF.

The chain couples TRBV4-3 to TRBJ2-5, with 13 bases aligning to TRBD2. The CDR3 totals 15 residues. Germline V gene lookup returns CDR1 LGHNA and CDR2 YSLEER. J was trimmed by 5 bases and V by 3 bases; bases with no gene match: 3. The CDR3 loop reads CASSHRTSGSETQYF. CDR3 nucleotides: TGCGCCAGCAGCCACCGGACTAGCGGGAGTGAGACCCAGTACTTC.

V and J are TRBV4-1 and TRBJ2-7; weak D call: TRBD1 (5 bases). Deletions cut 0 bases from V and 2 bases from J, with 14 bases between. CDR3 size: 16 residues. Germline lookup yields CDR1 MGHRA and CDR2 YSYEKL. CDR3 DNA sequence: TGCGCCAGCAGCCAAGATCTAGACAGAGCCACCTACGAGCAGTACTTC. Translating gives CASSQDLDRATYEQYF.